This TCR beta chain came from a study of T cells after yellow fever vaccination. TCRdb re-called the 5' RACE reads through MiXCR, storing one row per CDR3 protein. Of about 350,000 distinct CDR3 sequences listed, around 10% are singletons. The CDR3 spans 17 residues. The V and J ends lost 4 bases and 8 bases, in that order; junction bases with no gene match: 14. From germline, CDR1 is LGHNA and CDR2 YSLEER. The starting material was PBMCs, obtained on the day of the first yellow fever vaccination. This receptor was identified in a man between 18 and 29 years old who received the YFV17D yellow fever vaccine. V and J are TRBV4-3 and TRBJ2-1; 10 positions agree with TRBD1. CDR3 amino acids: CASSRGATGGEIDEQFF. The CDR3 DNA sequence: TGCGCCAGCAGCCGGGGTGCGACAGGGGGCGAGATCGATGAGCAGTTCTTC.